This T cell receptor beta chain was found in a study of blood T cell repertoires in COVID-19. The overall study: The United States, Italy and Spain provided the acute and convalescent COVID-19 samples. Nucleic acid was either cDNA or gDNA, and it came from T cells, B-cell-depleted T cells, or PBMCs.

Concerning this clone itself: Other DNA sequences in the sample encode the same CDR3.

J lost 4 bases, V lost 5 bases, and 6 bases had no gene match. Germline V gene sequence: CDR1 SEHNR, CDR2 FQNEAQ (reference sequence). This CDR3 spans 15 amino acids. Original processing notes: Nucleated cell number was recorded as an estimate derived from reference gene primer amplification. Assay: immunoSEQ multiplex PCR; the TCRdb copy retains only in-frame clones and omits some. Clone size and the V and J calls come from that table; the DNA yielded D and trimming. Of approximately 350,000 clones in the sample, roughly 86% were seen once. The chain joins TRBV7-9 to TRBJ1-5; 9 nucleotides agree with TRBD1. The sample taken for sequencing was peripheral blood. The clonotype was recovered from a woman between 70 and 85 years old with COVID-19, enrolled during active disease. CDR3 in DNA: TGTGCCAGCAGCCTCGGGACAGGGTCTAATCAGCCCCAGCATTTT. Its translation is CASSLGTGSNQPQHF. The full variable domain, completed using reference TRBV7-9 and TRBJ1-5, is DTGVSQNPRHKITKRGQNVTFRCDPISEHNRLYWYRQTLGQGPEFLTYFQNEAQLEKSRLLSDRFSAERPKGSFSTLEIQRTEQGDSAMYLCASSLGTGSNQPQHFGDGTRLSIL.